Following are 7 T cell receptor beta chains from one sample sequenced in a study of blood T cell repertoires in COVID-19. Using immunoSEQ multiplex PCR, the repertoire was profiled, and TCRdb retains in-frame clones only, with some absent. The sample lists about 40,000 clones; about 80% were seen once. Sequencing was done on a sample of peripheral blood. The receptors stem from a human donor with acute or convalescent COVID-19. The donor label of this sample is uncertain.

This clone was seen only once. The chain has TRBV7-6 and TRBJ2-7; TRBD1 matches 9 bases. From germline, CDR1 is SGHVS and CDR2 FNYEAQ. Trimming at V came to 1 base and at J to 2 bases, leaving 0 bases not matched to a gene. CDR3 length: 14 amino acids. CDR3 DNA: TGTGCCAGCAGCTTAGGACAGGGGGCCTACGAGCAGTACTTC. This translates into CASSLGQGAYEQYF.

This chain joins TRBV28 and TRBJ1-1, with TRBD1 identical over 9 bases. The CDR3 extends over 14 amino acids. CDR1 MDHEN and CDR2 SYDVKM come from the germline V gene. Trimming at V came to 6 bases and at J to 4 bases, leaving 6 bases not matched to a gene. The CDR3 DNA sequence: TGTGCCAGCAGGCCGACAGGGGGAGGCACTGAAGCTTTCTTT. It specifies CASRPTGGGTEAFF.

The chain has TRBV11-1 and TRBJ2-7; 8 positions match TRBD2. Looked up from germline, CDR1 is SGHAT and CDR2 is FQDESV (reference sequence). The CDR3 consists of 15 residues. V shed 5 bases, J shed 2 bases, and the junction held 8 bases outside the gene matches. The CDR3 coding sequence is TGTGCCAGCAGCCCAACTCATAGCGGGACCTACGAGCAGTACTTC. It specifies CASSPTHSGTYEQYF.

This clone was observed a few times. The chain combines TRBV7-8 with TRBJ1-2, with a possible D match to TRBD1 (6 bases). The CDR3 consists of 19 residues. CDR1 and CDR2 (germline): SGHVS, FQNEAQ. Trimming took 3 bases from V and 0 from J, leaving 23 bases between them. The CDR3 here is CASSFEGTGPAKTNYGYTF. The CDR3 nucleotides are TGTGCCAGCAGCTTCGAGGGAACAGGGCCGGCTAAAACTAACTATGGCTACACCTTC.

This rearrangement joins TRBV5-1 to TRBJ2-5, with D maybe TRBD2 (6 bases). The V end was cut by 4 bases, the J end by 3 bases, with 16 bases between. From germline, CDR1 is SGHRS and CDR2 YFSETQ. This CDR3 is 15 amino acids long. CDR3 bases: TGCGCCAGCAGCCTACGACTAGGCAGAGAAGAGACCCAGTACTTC. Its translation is CASSLRLGREETQYF.

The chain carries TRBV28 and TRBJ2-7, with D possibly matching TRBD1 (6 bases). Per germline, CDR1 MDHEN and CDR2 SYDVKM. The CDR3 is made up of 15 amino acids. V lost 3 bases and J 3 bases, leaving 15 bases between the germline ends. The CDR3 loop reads CASSLGGTKSYEQYF. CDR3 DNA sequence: TGTGCCAGCAGTTTGGGTGGGACAAAAAGCTACGAGCAGTACTTC.

The CDR3 DNA reads TGTGCCAGCAGCTTACCCTCAGAGACCCAGTACTTC. The encoded protein is CASSLPSETQYF. The chain combines TRBV7-9 with TRBJ2-5, with unresolved D. Germline V gives CDR1 SEHNR, CDR2 FQNEAQ (reference sequence). The CDR3 loop spans 12 amino acids. Trimming removed 2 bases from V and 4 bases from J, with 5 bases in between.